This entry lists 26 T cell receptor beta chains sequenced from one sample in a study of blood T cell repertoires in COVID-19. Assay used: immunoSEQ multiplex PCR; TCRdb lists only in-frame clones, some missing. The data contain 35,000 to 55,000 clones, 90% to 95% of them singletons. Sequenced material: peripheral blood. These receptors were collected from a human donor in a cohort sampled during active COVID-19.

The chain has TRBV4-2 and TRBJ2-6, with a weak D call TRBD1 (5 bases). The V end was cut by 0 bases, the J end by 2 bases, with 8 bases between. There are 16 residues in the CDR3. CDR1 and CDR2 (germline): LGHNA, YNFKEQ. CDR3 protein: CASSQEVQAGANVLTF. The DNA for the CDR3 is TGTGCCAGCAGCCAAGAGGTACAGGCTGGGGCCAACGTCCTGACTTTC.

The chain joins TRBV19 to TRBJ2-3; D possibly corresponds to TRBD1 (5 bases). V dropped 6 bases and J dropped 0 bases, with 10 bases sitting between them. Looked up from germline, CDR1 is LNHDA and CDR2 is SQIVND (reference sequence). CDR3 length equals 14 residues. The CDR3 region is CASSMGPSTDTQYF. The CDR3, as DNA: TGTGCCAGTAGCATGGGGCCAAGCACAGATACGCAGTATTTT.

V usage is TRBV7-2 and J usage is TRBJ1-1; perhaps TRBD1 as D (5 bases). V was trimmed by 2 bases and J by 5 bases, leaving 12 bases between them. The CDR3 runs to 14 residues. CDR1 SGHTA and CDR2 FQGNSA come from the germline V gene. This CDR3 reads CASSLMEGRTEAFF. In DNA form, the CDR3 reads TGTGCCAGCAGCTTAATGGAGGGACGAACTGAAGCTTTCTTT.

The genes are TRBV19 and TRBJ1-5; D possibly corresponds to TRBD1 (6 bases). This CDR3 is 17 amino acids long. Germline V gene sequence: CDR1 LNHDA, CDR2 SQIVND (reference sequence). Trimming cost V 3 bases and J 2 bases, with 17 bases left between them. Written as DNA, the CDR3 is TGTGCCAGTAGTATTCGGGACACCGGATCCGGCAATCAGCCCCAGCATTTT. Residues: CASSIRDTGSGNQPQHF.

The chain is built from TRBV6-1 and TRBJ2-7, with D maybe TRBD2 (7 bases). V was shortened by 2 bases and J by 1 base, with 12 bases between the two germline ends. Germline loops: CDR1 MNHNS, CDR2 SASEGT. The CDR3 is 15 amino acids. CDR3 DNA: TGTGCCAGCAGTGAATGGGGGGGCCAATCCTACGAGCAGTACTTC. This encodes CASSEWGGQSYEQYF.

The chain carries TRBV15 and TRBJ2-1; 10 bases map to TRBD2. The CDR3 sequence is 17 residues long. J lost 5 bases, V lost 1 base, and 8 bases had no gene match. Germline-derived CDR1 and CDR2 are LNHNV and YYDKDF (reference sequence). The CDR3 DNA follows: TGTGCCACCAGCAGAGCGTTAGCGGGGGGCCCACACAATGAGCAGTTCTTC. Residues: CATSRALAGGPHNEQFF.

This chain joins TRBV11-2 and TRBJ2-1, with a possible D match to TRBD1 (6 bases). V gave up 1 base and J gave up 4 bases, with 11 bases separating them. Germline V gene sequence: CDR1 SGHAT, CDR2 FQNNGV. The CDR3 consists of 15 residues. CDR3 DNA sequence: TGTGCCAGCAGCTTAGCTACAGGGAAATACAATGAGCAGTTCTTC. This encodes CASSLATGKYNEQFF. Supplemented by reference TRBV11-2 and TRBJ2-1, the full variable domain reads EAGVAQSPRYKIIEKRQSVAFWCNPISGHATLYWYQQILGQGPKLLIQFQNNGVVDDSQLPKDRFSAERLKGVDSTLKIQPAKLEDSAVYLCASSLATGKYNEQFFGPGTRLTVL.

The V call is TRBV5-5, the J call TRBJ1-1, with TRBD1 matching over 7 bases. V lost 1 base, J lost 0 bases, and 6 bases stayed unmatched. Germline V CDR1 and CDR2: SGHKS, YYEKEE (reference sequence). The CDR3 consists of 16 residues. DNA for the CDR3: TGTGCCAGCAGCTTGACAGGGGTCTTCATGAACACTGAAGCTTTCTTT. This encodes CASSLTGVFMNTEAFF.

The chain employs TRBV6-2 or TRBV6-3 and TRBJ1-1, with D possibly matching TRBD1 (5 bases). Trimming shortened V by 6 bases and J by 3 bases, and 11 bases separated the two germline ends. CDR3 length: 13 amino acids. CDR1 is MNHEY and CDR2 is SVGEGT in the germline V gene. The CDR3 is CASSPTVYTEAFF. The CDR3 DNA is TGTGCCAGCAGCCCGACAGTGTACACTGAAGCTTTCTTT.

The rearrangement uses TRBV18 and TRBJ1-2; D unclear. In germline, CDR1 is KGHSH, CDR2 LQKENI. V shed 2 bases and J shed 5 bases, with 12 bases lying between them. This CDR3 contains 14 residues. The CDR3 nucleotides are TGTGCCAGCTCACCAGACCAGTCGAGGTATGGCTACACCTTC. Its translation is CASSPDQSRYGYTF.

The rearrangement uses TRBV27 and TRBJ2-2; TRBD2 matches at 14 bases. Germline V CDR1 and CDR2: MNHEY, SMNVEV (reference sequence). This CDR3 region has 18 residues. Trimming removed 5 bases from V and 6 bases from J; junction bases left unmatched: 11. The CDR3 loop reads CASSARLAGGVLSGELFF. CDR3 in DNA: TGTGCCAGCAGTGCGCGACTAGCGGGAGGGGTCTTGTCCGGGGAGCTGTTTTTT.

The CDR3 is CASSKGLAGDYEQYF. The CDR3 DNA follows: TGTGCCAGCAGTAAAGGACTAGCGGGCGACTACGAGCAGTACTTC. V usage is TRBV6-2 or TRBV6-3 and J usage is TRBJ2-7; 11 bases are shared with TRBD2. J lost 3 bases, V lost 5 bases, and 6 bases had no gene match. Germline values: CDR1 MNHEY, CDR2 SVGEGT. There are 15 residues in the CDR3.

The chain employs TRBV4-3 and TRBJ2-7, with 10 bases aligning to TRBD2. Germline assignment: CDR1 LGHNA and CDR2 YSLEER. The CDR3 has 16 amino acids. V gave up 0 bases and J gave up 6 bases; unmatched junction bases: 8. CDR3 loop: CASSQDSSGGDLEQYF. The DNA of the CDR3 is TGCGCCAGCAGCCAAGATTCGAGCGGGGGGGACCTCGAGCAGTACTTC.

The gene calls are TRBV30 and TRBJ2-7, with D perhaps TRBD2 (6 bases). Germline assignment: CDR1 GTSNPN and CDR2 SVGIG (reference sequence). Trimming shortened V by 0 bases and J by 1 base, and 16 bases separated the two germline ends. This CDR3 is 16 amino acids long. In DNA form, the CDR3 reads TGTGCCTGGAGTGTAGGAGGAGGGGCGGCATCCTACGAGCAGTACTTC. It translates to CAWSVGGGAASYEQYF.

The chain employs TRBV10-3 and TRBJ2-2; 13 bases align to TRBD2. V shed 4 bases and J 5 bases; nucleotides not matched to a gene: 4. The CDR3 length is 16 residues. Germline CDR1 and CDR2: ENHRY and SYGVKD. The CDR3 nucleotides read TGTGCCATCAGTGGACTAGCGGGGGGTCAAACCGGGGAGCTGTTTTTT. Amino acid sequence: CAISGLAGGQTGELFF.

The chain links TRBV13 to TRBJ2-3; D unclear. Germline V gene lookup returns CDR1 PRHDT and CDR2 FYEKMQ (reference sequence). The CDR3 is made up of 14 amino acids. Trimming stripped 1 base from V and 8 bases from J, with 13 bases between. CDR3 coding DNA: TGTGCCAGCAGCTTAGTCCGGAGTAGCCCTACGCAGTATTTT. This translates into CASSLVRSSPTQYF.

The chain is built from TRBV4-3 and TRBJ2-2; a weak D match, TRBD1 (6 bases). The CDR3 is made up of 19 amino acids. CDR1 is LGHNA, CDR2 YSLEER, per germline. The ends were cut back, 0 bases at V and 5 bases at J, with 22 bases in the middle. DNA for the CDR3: TGCGCCAGCAGCCAAGAAGCTACCGGGACACAGAGTTGGACCGGGGAGCTGTTTTTT. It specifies CASSQEATGTQSWTGELFF.

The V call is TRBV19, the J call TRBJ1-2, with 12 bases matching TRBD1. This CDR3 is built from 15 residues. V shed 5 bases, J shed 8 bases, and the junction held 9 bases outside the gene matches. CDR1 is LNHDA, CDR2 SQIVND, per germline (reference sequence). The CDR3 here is CASSGTGQGAEGYTF. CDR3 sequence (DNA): TGTGCCAGTAGTGGGACGGGACAGGGGGCGGAAGGCTACACCTTC. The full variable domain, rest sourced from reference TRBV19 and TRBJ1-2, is DGGITQSPKYLFRKEGQNVTLSCEQNLNHDAMYWYRQDPGQGLRLIYYSQIVNDFQKGDIAEGYSVSREKKESFPLTVTSAQKNPTAFYLCASSGTGQGAEGYTFGSGTRLTVV.

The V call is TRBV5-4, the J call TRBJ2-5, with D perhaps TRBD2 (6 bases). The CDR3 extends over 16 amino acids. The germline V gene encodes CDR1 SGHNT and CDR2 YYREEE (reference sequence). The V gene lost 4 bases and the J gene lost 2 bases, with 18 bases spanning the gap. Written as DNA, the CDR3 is TGTGCCAGCAGCATTAGACTAGGATCGGGACAAGAGACCCAGTACTTC. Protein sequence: CASSIRLGSGQETQYF. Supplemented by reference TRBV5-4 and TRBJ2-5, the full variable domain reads ETGVTQSPTHLIKTRGQQVTLRCSSQSGHNTVSWYQQALGQGPQFIFQYYREEENGRGNFPPRFSGLQFPNYSSELNVNALELDDSALYLCASSIRLGSGQETQYFGPGTRLLVL.

The CDR3 coding sequence is TGTGCCAGCAGCCGCGGACAGGGGAGCACAGATACGCAGTATTTT. Its protein is CASSRGQGSTDTQYF. J is TRBJ2-3 and V is TRBV6-2 or TRBV6-3, with TRBD1 identical over 9 bases. The CDR3 has 15 amino acids. The ends lost 6 bases at V and 0 bases at J; junction bases unmatched: 4. Germline values: CDR1 MNHEY, CDR2 SVGEGT.

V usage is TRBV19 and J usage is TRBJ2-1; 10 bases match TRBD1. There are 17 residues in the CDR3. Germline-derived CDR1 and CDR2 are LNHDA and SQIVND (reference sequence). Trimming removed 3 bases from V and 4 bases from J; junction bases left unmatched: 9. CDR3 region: CASSMAGTGVLYNEQFF. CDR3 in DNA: TGTGCCAGTAGTATGGCCGGGACAGGGGTTTTATACAATGAGCAGTTCTTC.

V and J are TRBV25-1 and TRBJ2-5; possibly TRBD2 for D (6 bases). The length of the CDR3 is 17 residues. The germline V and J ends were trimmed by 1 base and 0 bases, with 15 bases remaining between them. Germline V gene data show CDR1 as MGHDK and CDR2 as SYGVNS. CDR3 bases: TGTGCCAGCAGTGAATTCGCGGGGCTGGCCTACCAAGAGACCCAGTACTTC. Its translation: CASSEFAGLAYQETQYF.

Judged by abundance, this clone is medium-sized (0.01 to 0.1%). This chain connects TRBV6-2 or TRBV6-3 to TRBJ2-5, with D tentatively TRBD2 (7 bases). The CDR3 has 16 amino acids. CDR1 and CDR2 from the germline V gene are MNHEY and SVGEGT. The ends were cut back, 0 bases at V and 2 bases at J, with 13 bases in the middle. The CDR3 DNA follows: TGTGCCAGCAGTTACTCGTCAGGGGAGGGGCAAGAGACCCAGTACTTC. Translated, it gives CASSYSSGEGQETQYF.

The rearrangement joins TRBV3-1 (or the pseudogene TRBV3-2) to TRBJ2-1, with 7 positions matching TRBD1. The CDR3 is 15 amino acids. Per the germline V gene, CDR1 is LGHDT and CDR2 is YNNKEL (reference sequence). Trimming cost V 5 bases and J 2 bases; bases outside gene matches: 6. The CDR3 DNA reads TGTGCCAGCAGCGAGAGGGGGCCCACCTACAATGAGCAGTTCTTC. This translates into CASSERGPTYNEQFF.

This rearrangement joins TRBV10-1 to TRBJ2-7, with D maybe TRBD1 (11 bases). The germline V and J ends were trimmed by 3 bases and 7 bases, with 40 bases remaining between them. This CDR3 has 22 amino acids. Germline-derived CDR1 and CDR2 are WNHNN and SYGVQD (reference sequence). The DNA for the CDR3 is TGCGCCAGCAGTGAAAAGGGGACAGGGGGTCTAGCGGGAGAGAGATACCCTACGGAGCAGTACTTC. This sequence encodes CASSEKGTGGLAGERYPTEQYF.

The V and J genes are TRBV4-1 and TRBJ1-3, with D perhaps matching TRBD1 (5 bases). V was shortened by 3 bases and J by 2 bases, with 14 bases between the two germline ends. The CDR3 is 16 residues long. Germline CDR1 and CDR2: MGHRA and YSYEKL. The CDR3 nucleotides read TGCGCCAGCAGCCAGGAGCTGGGGGGACCTGGAAACACCATATATTTT. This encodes CASSQELGGPGNTIYF.